One and the same sample provided the 28 T cell receptor beta chains below, sequenced in a study of T-cell memory formation after mild COVID-19. MiXCR was run by TCRdb on the 5' RACE reads, yielding one entry per CDR3 protein. The table lists approximately 350,000 distinct CDR3 sequences, 25% to 30% of them singletons. Sequencing used PBMCs or a T cell subset sorted from them (not recorded which). The receptor source for this set is an adult woman who had mild COVID-19 (a few samples of this study predate the infection). Cell type and time point are not known.

The rearrangement uses TRBV7-2 and TRBJ2-7, with TRBD2 identical over 9 bases. Looked up from germline, CDR1 is SGHTA and CDR2 is FQGNSA. The V segment lost 5 bases and the J segment 7 bases; nucleotides outside the gene matches: 12. The CDR3 spans 15 residues. The DNA of the CDR3 is TGTGCCAGCAGCCCGTCTCGCGGGAGGGCGGGAGAGCAGTACTTC. Its protein product is CASSPSRGRAGEQYF.

The chain employs TRBV11-1 and TRBJ2-1; 9 nucleotides match TRBD1. Germline V CDR1 and CDR2: SGHAT, FQDESV (reference sequence). This CDR3 spans 13 amino acids. V gave up 4 bases and J gave up 9 bases; unmatched junction bases: 4. CDR3 DNA sequence: TGTGCCAGCAGCTGGACAGGGGTAGGTGAGCAGTTCTTC. Its translation is CASSWTGVGEQFF.

The chain couples TRBV6-5 to TRBJ2-7, with 15 bases fitting TRBD2. Germline assignment: CDR1 MNHEY and CDR2 SVGAGI. This CDR3 is 18 amino acids long. The J segment lost 0 bases and the V segment lost 6 bases, leaving 9 bases of the junction unmatched. CDR3 region: CASSLGLAGGLSSYEQYF. The CDR3, as DNA: TGTGCCAGCAGCTTGGGACTAGCGGGAGGCTTATCCTCCTACGAGCAGTACTTC.

CDR3 sequence reads: CASSPASGRRLGEQYF. Written as DNA, the CDR3 is TGCGCCAGCAGCCCGGCTAGCGGGAGGAGGCTAGGGGAGCAGTACTTC. The rearrangement uses TRBV5-1 and TRBJ2-7; 11 bases fit TRBD2. In germline, CDR1 is SGHRS, CDR2 YFSETQ. Trimming removed 4 bases from V and 7 bases from J; junction bases left unmatched: 13. The CDR3 is 16 amino acids.

This clonotype was found a few times. The chain employs TRBV9 and TRBJ1-2; 9 nucleotides match TRBD1. The germline gives CDR1 SGDLS, CDR2 YYNGEE. Trimming at V came to 0 bases and at J to 8 bases, leaving 2 bases not matched to a gene. The CDR3 runs to 13 residues. The CDR3 DNA is TGTGCCAGCAGCGTAGGGACAGGGGTCGGCTACACCTTC. Protein sequence: CASSVGTGVGYTF.

V and J are TRBV5-1 and TRBJ1-2, with TRBD1 identical over 7 bases. V shed 0 bases and J 4 bases; nucleotides not matched to a gene: 6. This CDR3 comprises 15 residues. The germline V gene has CDR1 SGHRS and CDR2 YFSETQ. The CDR3 loop reads CASSLAPGQSYGYTF. The CDR3 DNA follows: TGCGCCAGCAGCTTGGCGCCGGGACAGTCCTATGGCTACACCTTC.

The chain couples TRBV24-1 to TRBJ2-1; 8 positions match TRBD1. V lost 9 bases to trimming and J lost 0 bases; unmatched junction nucleotides: 0. The CDR3 is made up of 13 amino acids. CDR1 is KGHDR, CDR2 SFDVKD, per germline. The CDR3 reads CATGQGSYNEQFF. The CDR3 nucleotides are TGTGCCACCGGACAGGGCTCCTACAATGAGCAGTTCTTC.

The V gene is TRBV4-1, the J gene TRBJ1-5; TRBD1 is a possible D gene (6 bases). The germline V gene encodes CDR1 MGHRA and CDR2 YSYEKL. Trimming left V 4 bases short and J 0 bases short, with 16 bases between. The CDR3 spans 17 residues. DNA for the CDR3: TGCGCCAGCAGCCTACAACAACCGGACAGTAGCAATCAGCCCCAGCATTTT. As protein: CASSLQQPDSSNQPQHF.

This clonotype was detected a few times. The chain joins TRBV12-3 or TRBV12-4 to TRBJ1-1, with D uncertain. The CDR3 contains 12 residues. V was clipped by 10 bases and J by 11 bases, with 20 bases between them. The CDR3 here is CATNPGNTRAFF. CDR3 sequence (DNA): TGTGCCACTAATCCCGGGAACACGCGGGCTTTCTTT.

This clonotype turned up a few times. V is TRBV5-4 and J is TRBJ2-3; weak D call: TRBD1 (6 bases). Looked up from germline, CDR1 is SGHNT and CDR2 is YYREEE (reference sequence). V lost 2 bases and J lost 2, with 12 bases in between. The CDR3 is made up of 15 amino acids. The CDR3 region is CASSLTGTPTDTQYF. As DNA, the CDR3 is TGTGCCAGCAGCTTAACTGGGACACCCACAGATACGCAGTATTTT.

This clonotype has more than one count but fewer than ten. The chain employs TRBV20-1 and TRBJ1-2; TRBD1 might be the D (5 bases). CDR3 length equals 14 residues. Germline CDR1 is DFQATT and CDR2 is SNEGSKA (reference sequence). V dropped 3 bases and J dropped 7 bases, with 18 bases sitting between them. The CDR3 DNA reads TGCAGTGCTAGTAATGATGGGGGAATTGGTGGCTACACCTTC. Translated, it gives CSASNDGGIGGYTF.

This chain uses TRBV6-6 with TRBJ1-3, with a possible D match to TRBD1 (6 bases). Trimming pared 4 bases from V and 4 bases from J, leaving 11 bases between. The CDR3 loop spans 14 amino acids. Germline V gene lookup returns CDR1 MNHNY and CDR2 SVGAGI (reference sequence). The DNA for the CDR3 is TGTGCCAGCAGTTCGCAGGGGATAGGAAACACCATATATTTT. Protein sequence: CASSSQGIGNTIYF.

This clonotype was seen a few times. The chain uses TRBV12-3 or TRBV12-4 and TRBJ2-4; D is uncertain. This CDR3 is built from 14 residues. Trimming stripped 5 bases from V and 2 bases from J, with 10 bases between. The chain's CDR3 is CASSPFQSKNIQYF. CDR3 sequence (DNA): TGTGCCAGCAGTCCCTTCCAGTCCAAAAACATTCAGTACTTC.

There are a few counts of this clonotype. The chain combines TRBV7-9 with TRBJ1-1; D unresolved. The CDR3 contains 14 residues. Germline loops: CDR1 SEHNR, CDR2 FQNEAQ (reference sequence). V lost 0 bases to trimming and J lost 6 bases, with 11 bases between them. DNA for the CDR3: TGTGCCAGCAGCTTAGCGAACGGGGTCCCTGAAGCTTTCTTT. Encoded protein: CASSLANGVPEAFF. Variable domain in full (rest from reference TRBV7-9 and TRBJ1-1): DTGVSQNPRHKITKRGQNVTFRCDPISEHNRLYWYRQTLGQGPEFLTYFQNEAQLEKSRLLSDRFSAERPKGSFSTLEIQRTEQGDSAMYLCASSLANGVPEAFFGQGTRLTVV.

V usage is TRBV25-1 and J usage is TRBJ2-2; D gene ambiguous. The CDR3 covers 14 residues. Trimming cost V 7 bases and J 0 bases, with 9 bases left between them. From germline, CDR1 is MGHDK and CDR2 SYGVNS. The CDR3 sequence: CASMPPSNTGELFF. The CDR3 DNA sequence: TGTGCCAGCATGCCCCCCTCGAACACCGGGGAGCTGTTTTTT.

The chain is built from TRBV11-2 and TRBJ1-6; D may be TRBD1 (5 bases). Germline V gene lookup returns CDR1 SGHAT and CDR2 FQNNGV. Trimming left V 1 base short and J 6 bases short, with 10 bases between. The CDR3 is 15 residues long. The CDR3 region has the DNA TGTGCCAGCAGCTTAGGCGGGGGATCTAATTCACCCCTCCACTTT. Residues: CASSLGGGSNSPLHF.

Only a few counts were recorded for this clonotype. The V and J genes are TRBV2 and TRBJ1-5, with 7 bases identical to TRBD1. Germline CDR1 is SNHLY and CDR2 is FYNNEI. This CDR3 is built from 16 residues. V gave up 6 bases and J gave up 2 bases; unmatched junction bases: 10. DNA for the CDR3: TGTGCCAGCAGAGCTATAGCCGGGACAGGCAATCAGCCCCAGCATTTT. Its translation is CASRAIAGTGNQPQHF.

J is TRBJ2-2 and V is TRBV23-1; TRBD1 agrees at 9 bases. TRBV23-1 falls under the ORF class, with uncertain function. Losses at the gene ends were 2 bases for V and 4 bases for J; bases not matched to a gene: 8. CDR3 length equals 17 residues. The CDR3: CASSQVRDRAATGELFF. CDR3 coding DNA: TGCGCCAGCAGTCAAGTCCGGGACAGGGCGGCCACCGGGGAGCTGTTTTTT.

CDR3 residues: CASSPSDRGLGGYTF. The CDR3 DNA reads as TGTGCCAGCAGCCCCTCGGACAGGGGTCTGGGCGGCTACACCTTC. The V and J genes are TRBV9 and TRBJ1-2; 9 bases align to TRBD1. Unmatched junction bases numbered 12, after V lost 4 bases and J lost 8 bases. CDR3 length equals 15 residues. Germline V gene sequence: CDR1 SGDLS, CDR2 YYNGEE.

This clonotype was counted ten times or more. The chain recombines TRBV12-3 or TRBV12-4 with TRBJ1-5, with unresolved D. The CDR3 is 15 amino acids. Between the trimmed V and J ends, which lost 1 base and 2 bases, there was a span of 9 bases. The CDR3 here is CASSLVLSGNQPQHF. CDR3 coding DNA: TGTGCCAGCAGTTTAGTATTGTCGGGCAATCAGCCCCAGCATTTT.

This chain uses TRBV29-1 with TRBJ2-3; 10 bases line up with TRBD2. Trimming removed 3 bases from V and 3 bases from J; junction bases left unmatched: 0. The CDR3 contains 13 residues. Germline V gene sequence: CDR1 SQVTM, CDR2 ANQGSEA. CDR3 protein: CSVDSGRTDTQYF. The CDR3 bases are TGCAGCGTTGATAGCGGGAGGACAGATACGCAGTATTTT.

The genes are TRBV4-3 and TRBJ2-7; TRBD1 is a possible D gene (5 bases). The CDR3 has 13 residues. The V end lost 2 bases, the J end lost 6 bases, and 11 bases lay between the germline ends. The germline gives CDR1 LGHNA, CDR2 YSLEER. The CDR3 protein is CASSQRQGSEQYF. CDR3 DNA sequence: TGCGCCAGCAGCCAACGCCAGGGCTCCGAGCAGTACTTC.

V gene TRBV24-1 combines with J gene TRBJ2-1, with D possibly TRBD2 on 6 matching bases. Germline-derived CDR1 and CDR2 are KGHDR and SFDVKD. The CDR3 is made up of 16 amino acids. Trimming shortened V by 4 bases and J by 8 bases, and 20 bases separated the two germline ends. CDR3 sequence reads: CATSDPREIITDEQFF. The DNA of the CDR3 is TGTGCCACCAGTGACCCCCGGGAGATCATCACCGATGAGCAGTTCTTC.

The CDR3 here is CASRILAGYAGELFF. As DNA, the CDR3 is TGTGCCAGCAGGATACTAGCGGGTTACGCCGGGGAGCTGTTTTTT. The rearrangement joins TRBV7-9 to TRBJ2-2; 9 nucleotides match TRBD2. The germline gives CDR1 SEHNR, CDR2 FQNEAQ (reference sequence). The CDR3 is 15 amino acids. Trimming took 6 bases from V and 6 from J; bases not matched to a gene: 8.

This clonotype came up a few times. The rearrangement joins TRBV27 to TRBJ2-7; D gene unclear. CDR1 is MNHEY and CDR2 is SMNVEV in the germline V gene (reference sequence). The CDR3 length is 14 residues. V lost 2 bases to trimming and J lost 2 bases, with 10 bases between them. The CDR3 loop reads CASSLETPPYEQYF. The CDR3 DNA sequence: TGTGCCAGCAGTTTAGAGACACCGCCCTACGAGCAGTACTTC.

The chain combines TRBV19 with TRBJ1-5; TRBD1 is a possible D gene (5 bases). Germline V gives CDR1 LNHDA, CDR2 SQIVND (reference sequence). This CDR3 is built from 14 residues. V gave up 4 bases and J gave up 4 bases, with 11 bases separating them. CDR3 in amino acids: CASSNLQGNQPQHF. CDR3 sequence (DNA): TGTGCCAGTAGTAACCTTCAGGGTAATCAGCCCCAGCATTTT.

This clonotype appeared a single time. V usage is TRBV20-1 and J usage is TRBJ1-1; D is undetermined. In germline, CDR1 is DFQATT, CDR2 SNEGSKA (reference sequence). This CDR3 has 11 residues. V lost 7 bases, J lost 1 base, and 7 bases lay in between. The CDR3 region is CSGYENTEAFF. Written as DNA, the CDR3 is TGCAGTGGGTACGAGAACACTGAAGCTTTCTTT.

This clonotype was counted between two and nine times. The chain employs TRBV6-1 and TRBJ2-5; 8 positions agree with TRBD2. This CDR3 has 15 residues. V gave up 6 bases and J gave up 5 bases; unmatched junction bases: 11. CDR1 and CDR2 from the germline V gene are MNHNS and SASEGT. CDR3 sequence (DNA): TGTGCCAGCAGAGCGCGGGGGGCCGGGTTTGAGACCCAGTACTTC. Its protein is CASRARGAGFETQYF.